The TCR beta chain under discussion was sequenced for a study of beta chain features in type 1 diabetes. V lost 8 bases, J lost 4 bases, and 12 bases lay in between. The CDR3 runs to 12 residues. Germline CDR1 and CDR2: GTSNPN and SVGIG (reference sequence). The whole isolated RNA underwent reverse transcription, so sequencing captured expressed TCRB transcripts. The protocol was immunoSEQ multiplex PCR, while the TCRdb copy is restricted to in-frame clones and leaves out a portion. In the table there are about 39,000 clones, around half of which are singletons. The clonotype originates from a woman aged 18-29 years in good health. Source material: central memory CD4+ T cells from blood. The J gene is TRBJ2-1, the V gene TRBV30; tentative D call: TRBD1 (5 bases). Here the CDR3 reads CAGHGPYNEQFF. The CDR3 region has the DNA TGTGCCGGACACGGACCTTACAATGAGCAGTTCTTC.